The 31 T cell receptor beta chains below all came from one sample that was sequenced in a study of blood T cell repertoires in COVID-19. Repertoires were generated with immunoSEQ multiplex PCR, while TCRdb's copy carries only in-frame clones and drops some. The sample yields 80,000 to 90,000 clones, about 85% seen once. Sequencing was performed on peripheral blood. These receptors all come from a woman of 80 years or more with COVID-19, enrolled during active disease.

V and J are TRBV27 and TRBJ2-7; D may be TRBD2 (6 bases). CDR1 is MNHEY and CDR2 is SMNVEV in the germline V gene (reference sequence). V gave up 3 bases and J gave up 9 bases, with 27 bases separating them. CDR3 size: 17 residues. CDR3 loop: CASSLTSAGYIGFGQYF. DNA of the CDR3: TGTGCCAGCAGTTTGACCTCTGCGGGATATATCGGGTTCGGGCAGTACTTC.

The chain uses TRBV4-2 and TRBJ1-4; no clear D gene. The V gene lost 1 base and the J gene lost 0 bases, with 9 bases spanning the gap. The length of the CDR3 is 16 residues. Germline CDR1 reads LGHNA; CDR2 reads YNFKEQ. CDR3 protein: CASSQGPVATNEKLFF. CDR3 nucleotides: TGTGCCAGCAGCCAAGGGCCCGTTGCAACTAATGAAAAACTGTTTTTT.

The chain joins TRBV10-3 to TRBJ1-2; D is unclear. V was trimmed by 11 bases and J by 0 bases, leaving 19 bases between them. CDR3 size: 15 residues. CDR1 and CDR2 (germline): ENHRY, SYGVKD. The CDR3 region has the DNA TGTGCCGTTCGGGTTCCGCTACAAGCTAACTATGGCTACACCTTC. This encodes CAVRVPLQANYGYTF.

This chain connects TRBV25-1 to TRBJ2-7, with D perhaps TRBD1 (5 bases). V was cut by 2 bases and J by 3 bases, with 8 bases left in between. CDR1 and CDR2 (germline): MGHDK, SYGVNS. The CDR3 is 13 amino acids. This chain's CDR3 is CASSETGFYEQYF. The CDR3 DNA reads as TGTGCCAGCAGTGAAACAGGATTCTACGAGCAGTACTTC.

This clone showed up just a few times. The rearrangement joins TRBV12-3 or TRBV12-4 to TRBJ2-1; D is ambiguous. The CDR3 sequence is 11 residues long. Deletions cut 1 base from V and 9 bases from J, with 4 bases between. In DNA form, the CDR3 reads TGTGCCAGCAGTTTAGGAGGTGAGCAGTTCTTC. It codes for CASSLGGEQFF.

Only a few counts were recorded for this clone. The J gene is TRBJ2-5, the V gene TRBV5-1; D is undetermined. The germline CDR1 and CDR2 sequences are SGHRS and YFSETQ. V was cut by 3 bases and J by 3 bases, with 9 bases left in between. This CDR3 has 13 residues. The CDR3 reads CASSSQVEETQYF. The CDR3 coding sequence is TGCGCCAGCAGCTCTCAGGTAGAAGAGACCCAGTACTTC.

The chain is built from TRBV11-2 and TRBJ2-7; 8 bases line up with TRBD1. CDR1 is SGHAT, CDR2 FQNNGV, per germline. With V trimmed by 4 bases and J by 0 bases, 5 bases remained unmatched. This CDR3 spans 15 amino acids. The CDR3 DNA is TGTGCCAGCAGCTCACAGGGGGAGAGCTCCTACGAGCAGTACTTC. Translated, it gives CASSSQGESSYEQYF.

The chain employs TRBV6-9 and TRBJ1-3, with a tentative D call TRBD1 (5 bases). The V gene's germline CDR1 is MNHGY and CDR2 SVAAGI. This CDR3 has 15 residues. Trimming stripped 4 bases from V and 0 bases from J, with 10 bases between. The CDR3 DNA reads TGTGCCAGCAGTTCGACAGACGTCTCTGGAAACACCATATATTTT. Encoded protein: CASSSTDVSGNTIYF.

The chain carries TRBV28 and TRBJ1-2; 10 positions agree with TRBD1. V lost 6 bases to trimming and J lost 1 base; unmatched junction nucleotides: 5. The CDR3 spans 15 residues. Per the germline V gene, CDR1 is MDHEN and CDR2 is SYDVKM. The CDR3 spells CASRGQGRVNYGYTF. The CDR3, as DNA: TGTGCCAGCAGGGGACAGGGGAGAGTTAACTATGGCTACACCTTC.

The chain joins TRBV19 to TRBJ1-2; 7 bases are a match to TRBD1. The CDR3 length is 14 residues. Germline V gene lookup returns CDR1 LNHDA and CDR2 SQIVND (reference sequence). J was trimmed by 4 bases and V by 4 bases; bases with no gene match: 6. CDR3 coding DNA: TGTGCCAGTAGTACAAGGGACAGACGCTATGGCTACACCTTC. This encodes CASSTRDRRYGYTF.

The gene calls are TRBV4-1 and TRBJ2-1, with D possibly being TRBD2 (6 bases). This CDR3 has 16 residues. In germline, CDR1 is MGHRA, CDR2 YSYEKL. V was pared by 3 bases and J by 0 bases, with 12 bases between. The CDR3 spells CASSQAHGSSYNEQFF. The CDR3 region has the DNA TGCGCCAGCAGCCAGGCCCACGGGAGCTCCTACAATGAGCAGTTCTTC.

CDR3 in DNA: TGCAGCGTTGAGTGGCTAAAAGACATCGGCTACACCTTC. It is translated as CSVEWLKDIGYTF. This chain links TRBV29-1 with TRBJ1-2; D is ambiguous. Per the germline V gene, CDR1 is SQVTM and CDR2 is ANQGSEA. The CDR3 has 13 amino acids. V was cut by 3 bases and J by 8 bases, with 16 bases left in between.

The V and J genes are TRBV3-1 (or the pseudogene TRBV3-2) and TRBJ2-7; possibly TRBD1 for D (6 bases). V was clipped by 1 base and J by 3 bases, with 10 bases between them. The CDR3 extends over 14 amino acids. The germline V gene has CDR1 LGHDT and CDR2 YNNKEL (reference sequence). CDR3 amino acids: CASSQARTVYEQYF. CDR3 DNA sequence: TGTGCCAGCAGCCAAGCCAGGACAGTCTACGAGCAGTACTTC.

The J gene is TRBJ1-5, the V gene TRBV28, with a tentative D call TRBD1 (5 bases). Trimming left V 8 bases short and J 0 bases short, with 17 bases between. The CDR3 totals 16 residues. Germline CDR1 is MDHEN and CDR2 is SYDVKM. The CDR3: CASLWGGTGSNQPQHF. CDR3 sequence (DNA): TGTGCCAGCCTTTGGGGGGGGACGGGTAGCAATCAGCCCCAGCATTTT.

This chain uses TRBV5-1 with TRBJ2-3; 10 nucleotides line up with TRBD2. The ends lost 5 bases at V and 3 bases at J; junction bases unmatched: 3. Germline CDR1 and CDR2: SGHRS and YFSETQ. This CDR3 is 14 amino acids long. Written as DNA, the CDR3 is TGCGCCAGCAGGGTGACTAGCGGGACAGATACGCAGTATTTT. It is translated as CASRVTSGTDTQYF.

This rearrangement joins TRBV27 to TRBJ2-1, with D possibly TRBD2 on 6 matching bases. CDR1 and CDR2 (germline): MNHEY, SMNVEV (reference sequence). This CDR3 contains 12 residues. V was trimmed by 5 bases and J by 13 bases, leaving 15 bases between them. The CDR3 coding sequence is TGTGCCAGCAGTGTTTTGGGAGGCCGCCAGTTCTTC. It translates to CASSVLGGRQFF.

The chain is built from TRBV9 and TRBJ1-4; D is uncertain. This CDR3 is 15 amino acids long. Trimming took off 0 bases at V and 7 bases at J, with 13 bases between the two ends. Per germline, CDR1 SGDLS and CDR2 YYNGEE. The CDR3 protein is CASSVGAGEGEKLFF. In DNA form, the CDR3 reads TGTGCCAGCAGCGTAGGTGCCGGGGAGGGTGAAAAACTGTTTTTT.

In nucleotides, the CDR3 is TGTGCCAGCACCGGGACTAGCGGGGCAGATACGCAGTATTTT. It specifies CASTGTSGADTQYF. The chain uses TRBV2 and TRBJ2-3; 13 nucleotides agree with TRBD2. The V segment lost 7 bases and the J segment 4 bases; nucleotides outside the gene matches: 2. Per the germline V gene, CDR1 is SNHLY and CDR2 is FYNNEI. The CDR3 covers 14 residues. Full variable domain (remainder filled in from reference TRBV2 and TRBJ2-3): EPEVTQTPSHQVTQMGQEVILRCVPISNHLYFYWYRQILGQKVEFLVSFYNNEISEKSEIFDDQFSVERPDGSNFTLKIRSTKLEDSAMYFCASTGTSGADTQYFGPGTRLTVL.

In its sample, this clone was seen once. The chain joins TRBV6-5 to TRBJ2-7, with TRBD2 identical over 7 bases. This CDR3 has 13 residues. The V segment lost 6 bases and the J segment 2 bases; nucleotides outside the gene matches: 4. CDR1 and CDR2 from the germline V gene are MNHEY and SVGAGI. CDR3 sequence: CASSTGLTYEQYF. For the CDR3, the DNA is TGTGCCAGCAGCACGGGACTAACCTACGAGCAGTACTTC.

Concerning this clone itself: This CDR3 fails to terminate in the conserved phenylalanine or tryptophan, so it likely reflects a read error. The DNA is omitted, as the CDR3 cannot be located on it reliably, and the CDR3 follows TCRdb's listing. The chain carries TRBV6-5 and TRBJ2-3; TRBD1 reflects the table's D call only, with no check against the DNA. The length of the CDR3 is 14 amino acids, counting both ends. CDR1 and CDR2 from the germline V gene are MNHEY and SVGAGI. CDR3 in amino acids: CASSRESGIHTGLL.

The chain uses TRBV7-2 and TRBJ2-1; 11 bases match TRBD2. Germline V CDR1 and CDR2: SGHTA, FQGNSA. J was trimmed by 6 bases and V by 5 bases; bases with no gene match: 18. The CDR3 contains 19 residues. The CDR3 bases are TGTGCCAGCAGCCCCCGACTAGCGGGGACTACCTTCCGGGTCAATGAGCAGTTCTTC. As protein: CASSPRLAGTTFRVNEQFF.

The chain employs TRBV11-1 and TRBJ2-7, with D possibly matching TRBD2 (6 bases). CDR1 is SGHAT and CDR2 is FQDESV in the germline V gene (reference sequence). The CDR3 totals 14 residues. Trimming pared 2 bases from V and 4 bases from J, leaving 12 bases between. The CDR3 loop reads CASSLLAGSYEQYF. CDR3 nucleotides: TGTGCCAGCAGCTTATTGGCCGGGAGTTACGAGCAGTACTTC.

This clone has a single count. J is TRBJ2-5 and V is TRBV5-1; 16 bases are a match to TRBD2. The CDR3 totals 16 residues. Germline CDR1 SGHRS, CDR2 YFSETQ. J lost 4 bases, V lost 4 bases, and 4 bases had no gene match. This CDR3 reads CASSPGTSGRVETQYF. Written as DNA, the CDR3 is TGCGCCAGCAGCCCCGGGACTAGCGGGAGGGTAGAGACCCAGTACTTC.

The chain joins TRBV5-1 to TRBJ2-7; D ambiguous. V was shortened by 1 base and J by 3 bases, with 8 bases between the two germline ends. This CDR3 is built from 13 residues. The germline gives CDR1 SGHRS, CDR2 YFSETQ. This CDR3 reads CASSLFPFYEQYF. The DNA for the CDR3 is TGCGCCAGCAGCTTGTTTCCGTTCTACGAGCAGTACTTC. The full variable domain, rest sourced from reference TRBV5-1 and TRBJ2-7, is KAGVTQTPRYLIKTRGQQVTLSCSPISGHRSVSWYQQTPGQGLQFLFEYFSETQRNKGNFPGRFSGRQFSNSRSEMNVSTLELGDSALYLCASSLFPFYEQYFGPGTRLTVT.

CDR3 nucleotides: TGTGCCAGCAGCACGGGACTAGCGGGACGTTACAATGAGCAGTTCTTC. It specifies CASSTGLAGRYNEQFF. V gene TRBV7-9 combines with J gene TRBJ2-1; 13 nucleotides agree with TRBD2. After removal of 5 bases from V and 4 bases from J, the junction contained 5 bases not matched to a gene. The CDR3 has 16 residues. Per the germline V gene, CDR1 is SEHNR and CDR2 is FQNEAQ (reference sequence).

The chain couples TRBV2 to TRBJ2-5; D not resolved. The V gene lost 2 bases and the J gene lost 4 bases, with 8 bases spanning the gap. CDR3 size: 13 residues. Germline values: CDR1 SNHLY, CDR2 FYNNEI. The CDR3 DNA reads as TGTGCCAGCAGTGAATTGGGCTTAGAGACCCAGTACTTC. Encoded protein: CASSELGLETQYF.

The V and J genes are TRBV5-6 and TRBJ2-2; 8 bases match TRBD1. V dropped 1 base and J dropped 6; count of bases not matched to a gene: 5. CDR1 and CDR2 (germline): SGHDT, YYEEEE. This CDR3 is built from 15 residues. CDR3 sequence: CASSLNAGGSGELFF. The CDR3 region has the DNA TGTGCCAGCAGCTTGAATGCAGGGGGCTCCGGGGAGCTGTTTTTT.

The chain joins TRBV7-3 to TRBJ2-5; TRBD2 matches 11 bases. J was trimmed by 4 bases and V by 6 bases; bases with no gene match: 7. The V gene's germline CDR1 is SGHTA and CDR2 FQGTGA. The CDR3 loop spans 15 amino acids. Written as DNA, the CDR3 is TGTGCCAGCAGGGTCGAACTAGCGGGAGCAGAGACCCAGTACTTC. This encodes CASRVELAGAETQYF.

The chain employs TRBV15 and TRBJ2-5; D might be TRBD2 (6 bases). CDR1 is LNHNV, CDR2 YYDKDF, per germline (reference sequence). CDR3 length equals 16 residues. V was clipped by 1 base and J by 2 bases, with 14 bases between them. The CDR3: CATSRVRGRFQETQYF. The CDR3 DNA is TGTGCCACCAGCAGAGTACGGGGGAGGTTTCAAGAGACCCAGTACTTC. Together with reference TRBV15 and TRBJ2-5, the CDR3 gives the full variable domain: DAMVIQNPRYQVTQFGKPVTLSCSQTLNHNVMYWYQQKSSQAPKLLFHYYDKDFNNEADTPDNFQSRRPNTSFCFLDIRSPGLGDTAMYLCATSRVRGRFQETQYFGPGTRLLVL.

Only one count was recorded for this clone. This rearrangement joins TRBV9 to TRBJ2-7; TRBD2 matches at 11 bases. This CDR3 region has 20 residues. The germline CDR1 and CDR2 sequences are SGDLS and YYNGEE. The V segment lost 2 bases and the J segment 9 bases; nucleotides outside the gene matches: 25. CDR3 in amino acids: CASSVTPGLAAQSMPTLQYF. CDR3 nucleotide sequence: TGTGCCAGCAGCGTCACTCCGGGACTAGCGGCCCAGTCGATGCCTACGTTGCAGTACTTC.

The V gene is TRBV27, the J gene TRBJ2-1, with 11 bases fitting TRBD2. Per the germline V gene, CDR1 is MNHEY and CDR2 is SMNVEV (reference sequence). The V gene end was trimmed by 5 bases and the J gene end by 4 bases; junction bases not matched to a gene: 10. CDR3 size: 17 residues. This chain's CDR3 is CASSPRVAGGIYNEQFF. CDR3 in DNA: TGTGCCAGCAGTCCCCGGGTAGCGGGGGGGATTTACAATGAGCAGTTCTTC.